This T cell receptor beta chain stems from a study of technical replicates of blood from a few donors. The method was immunoSEQ multiplex PCR; TCRdb's version includes in-frame clones alone and lacks a portion of them. The data contain 79,000 or so clones, 90% to 95% of them singletons. CDR3 length equals 16 residues. V gave up 1 base and J gave up 2 bases, with 12 bases separating them. CDR1 and CDR2 (germline): GTSNPN, SVGIG (reference sequence). V gene TRBV30 combines with J gene TRBJ1-6; no definite D call. Source material: T cells isolated from PBMCs. This TCR derives from a human donor in good health. The CDR3 here is CAWSAAFGAYNSPLHF. CDR3 bases: TGTGCCTGGAGTGCCGCGTTTGGAGCCTATAATTCACCCCTCCACTTT.